This TCR beta chain was profiled in a study of T cells in Graves' hyperthyroidism and ophthalmopathy. General observations from the study: Blood samples included most of the expanded thyroid clonotypes exceeding 0.001. Ophthalmopathy was model-predicted a median approximately 6.9 months pre-onset.

At least ten counts were recorded for this clonotype. Its antigen remains unknown. For the diagnoses, clinical symptoms, serum thyroxine and TRAb, thyroid ultrasound and orbital computed tomography were used. PBMCs were derived from roughly 10 ml fresh peripheral blood. Amplification of TCR beta CDR3 regions was performed using RNA transcripts as template. First-round RT-PCR with HTBI primers amplified the TCR CDR3 region. MiXCR, applied by TCRdb to the multiplex PCR reads, yields one record per CDR3 protein. The table records about 840,000 distinct CDR3 sequences, approximately 40% of them present only once. V shed 4 bases and J shed 0 bases, with 13 bases lying between them. CDR1 and CDR2 (germline): SNHLY, FYNNEI. The CDR3 contains 16 residues.

The rearrangement uses TRBV2 and TRBJ1-3; TRBD1 is a possible D gene (5 bases). This receptor was obtained from a man aged 18-30 years with Graves' hyperthyroidism. The sequencing input was blood. CDR3 in DNA: TGTGCCAGCAGTGGCCGACAGTTGAGCTCTGGAAACACCATATATTTT. This gives the protein CASSGRQLSSGNTIYF.